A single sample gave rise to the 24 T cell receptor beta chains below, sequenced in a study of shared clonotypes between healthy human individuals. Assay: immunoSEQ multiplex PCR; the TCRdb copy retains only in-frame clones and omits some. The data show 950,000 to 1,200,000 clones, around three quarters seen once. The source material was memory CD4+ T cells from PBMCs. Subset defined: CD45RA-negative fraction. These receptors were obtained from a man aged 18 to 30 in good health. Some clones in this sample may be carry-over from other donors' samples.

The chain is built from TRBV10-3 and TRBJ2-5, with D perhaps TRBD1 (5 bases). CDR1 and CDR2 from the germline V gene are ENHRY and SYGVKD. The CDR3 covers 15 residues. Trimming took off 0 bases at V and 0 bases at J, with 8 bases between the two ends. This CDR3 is CAISESRGYQETQYF. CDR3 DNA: TGTGCCATCAGTGAGTCAAGGGGATACCAAGAGACCCAGTACTTC.

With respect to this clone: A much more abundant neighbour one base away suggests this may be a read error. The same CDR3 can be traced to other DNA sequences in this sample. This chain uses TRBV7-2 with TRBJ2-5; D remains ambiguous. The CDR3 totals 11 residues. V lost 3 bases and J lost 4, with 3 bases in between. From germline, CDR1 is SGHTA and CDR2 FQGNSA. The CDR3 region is CASSFSETQYF. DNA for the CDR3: TGTGCCAGCAGCTTTTCAGAGACCCAGTACTTC.

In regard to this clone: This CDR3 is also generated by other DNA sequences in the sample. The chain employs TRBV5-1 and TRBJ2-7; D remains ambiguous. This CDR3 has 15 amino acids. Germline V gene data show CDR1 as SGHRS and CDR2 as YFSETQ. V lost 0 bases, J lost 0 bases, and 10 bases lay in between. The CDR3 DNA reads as TGCGCCAGCAGCTTGGGGGGATTCAGCTCCTACGAGCAGTACTTC. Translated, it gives CASSLGGFSSYEQYF.

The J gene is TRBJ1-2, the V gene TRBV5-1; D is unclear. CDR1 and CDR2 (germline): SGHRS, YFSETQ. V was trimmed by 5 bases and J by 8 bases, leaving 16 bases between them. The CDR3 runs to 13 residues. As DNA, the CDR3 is TGCGCCAGCAGACCAACAGTGGGAGGAGGCTACACCTTC. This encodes CASRPTVGGGYTF.

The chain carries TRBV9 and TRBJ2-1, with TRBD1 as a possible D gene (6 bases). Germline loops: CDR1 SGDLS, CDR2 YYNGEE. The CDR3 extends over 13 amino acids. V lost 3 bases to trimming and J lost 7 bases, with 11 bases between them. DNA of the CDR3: TGTGCCAGCAGCGCATCTCAGGGGAATGAGCAGTTCTTC. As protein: CASSASQGNEQFF.

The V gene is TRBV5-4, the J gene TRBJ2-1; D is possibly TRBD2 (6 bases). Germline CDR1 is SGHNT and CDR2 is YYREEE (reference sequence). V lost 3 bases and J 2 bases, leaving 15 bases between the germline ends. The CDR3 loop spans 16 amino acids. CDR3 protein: CASSSHSGGAYNEQFF. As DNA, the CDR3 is TGTGCCAGCAGCTCCCATAGCGGAGGGGCCTACAATGAGCAGTTCTTC.

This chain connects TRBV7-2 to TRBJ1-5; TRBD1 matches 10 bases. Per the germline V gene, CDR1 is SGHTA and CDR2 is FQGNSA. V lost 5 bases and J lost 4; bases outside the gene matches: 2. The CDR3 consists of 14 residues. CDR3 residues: CASSRQGANQPQHF. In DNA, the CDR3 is TGTGCCAGCAGCCGACAGGGGGCGAATCAGCCCCAGCATTTT.

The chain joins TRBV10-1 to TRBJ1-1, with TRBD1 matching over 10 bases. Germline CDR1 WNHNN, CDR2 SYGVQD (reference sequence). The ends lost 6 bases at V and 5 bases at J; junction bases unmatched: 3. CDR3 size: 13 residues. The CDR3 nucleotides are TGCGCCAGCAGAAGGACAGGGGGGACTGAAGCTTTCTTT. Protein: CASRRTGGTEAFF.

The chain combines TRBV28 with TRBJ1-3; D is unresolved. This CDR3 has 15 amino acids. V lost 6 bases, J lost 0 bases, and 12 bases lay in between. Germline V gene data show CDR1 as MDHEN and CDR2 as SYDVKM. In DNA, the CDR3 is TGTGCCAGCAGCGCAGAACAGCTCTCTGGAAACACCATATATTTT. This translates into CASSAEQLSGNTIYF.

As DNA, the CDR3 is TGTGCCAGCAGGCGTCTAGCGGGAGGGAAAGAGCAGTACTTC. This translates into CASRRLAGGKEQYF. This chain joins TRBV6-5 and TRBJ2-7; 12 bases align to TRBD2. This CDR3 contains 14 residues. CDR1 MNHEY and CDR2 SVGAGI come from the germline V gene. V lost 6 bases and J lost 7; bases outside the gene matches: 7.

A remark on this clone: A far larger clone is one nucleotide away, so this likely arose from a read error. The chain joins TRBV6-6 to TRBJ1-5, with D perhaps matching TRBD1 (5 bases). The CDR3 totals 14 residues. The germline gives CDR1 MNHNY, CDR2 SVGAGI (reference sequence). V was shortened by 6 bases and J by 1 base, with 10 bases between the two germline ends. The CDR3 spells CASRFRDSNQPQHF. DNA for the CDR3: TGTGCCAGCAGGTTCCGGGACAGCAATCAGCCCCAGCATTTT.

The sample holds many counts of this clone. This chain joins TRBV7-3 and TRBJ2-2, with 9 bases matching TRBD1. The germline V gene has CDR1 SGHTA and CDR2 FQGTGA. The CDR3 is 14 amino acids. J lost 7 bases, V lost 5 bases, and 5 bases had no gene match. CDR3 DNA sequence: TGTGCCAGCAGCCGGACAGGGGCGGGCGGGGAGCTGTTTTTT. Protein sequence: CASSRTGAGGELFF.

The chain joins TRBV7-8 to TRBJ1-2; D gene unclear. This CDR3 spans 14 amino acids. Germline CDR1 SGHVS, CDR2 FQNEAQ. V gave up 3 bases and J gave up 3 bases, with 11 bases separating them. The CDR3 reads CASSFEGFDYGYTF. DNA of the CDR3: TGTGCCAGCAGCTTCGAAGGATTCGACTATGGCTACACCTTC.

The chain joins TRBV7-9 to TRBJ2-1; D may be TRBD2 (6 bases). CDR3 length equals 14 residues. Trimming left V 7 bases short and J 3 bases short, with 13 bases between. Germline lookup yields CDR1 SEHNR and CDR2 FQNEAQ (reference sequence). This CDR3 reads CASTWGEFYNEQFF. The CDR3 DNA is TGTGCCAGCACCTGGGGGGAGTTCTACAATGAGCAGTTCTTC. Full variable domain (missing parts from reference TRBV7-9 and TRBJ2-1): DTGVSQNPRHKITKRGQNVTFRCDPISEHNRLYWYRQTLGQGPEFLTYFQNEAQLEKSRLLSDRFSAERPKGSFSTLEIQRTEQGDSAMYLCASTWGEFYNEQFFGPGTRLTVL.

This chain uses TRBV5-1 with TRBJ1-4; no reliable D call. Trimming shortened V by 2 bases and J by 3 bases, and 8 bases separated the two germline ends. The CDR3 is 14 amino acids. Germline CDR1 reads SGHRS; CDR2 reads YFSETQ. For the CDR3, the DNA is TGCGCCAGCAGCTTAAAAGGTGCTAATGAAAAACTGTTTTTT. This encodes CASSLKGANEKLFF.

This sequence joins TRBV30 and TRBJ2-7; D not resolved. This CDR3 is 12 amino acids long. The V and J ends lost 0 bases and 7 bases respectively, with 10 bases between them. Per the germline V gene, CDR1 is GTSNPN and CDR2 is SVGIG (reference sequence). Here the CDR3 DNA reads TGTGCCTGGAGTGTGGTTTTTGGTGAGCAGTACTTC. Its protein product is CAWSVVFGEQYF.

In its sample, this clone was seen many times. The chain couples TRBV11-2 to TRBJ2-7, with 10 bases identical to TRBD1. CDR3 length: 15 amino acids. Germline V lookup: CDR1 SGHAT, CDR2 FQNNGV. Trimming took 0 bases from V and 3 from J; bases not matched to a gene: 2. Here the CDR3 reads CASSLERTGGYEQYF. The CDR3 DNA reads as TGTGCCAGCAGCTTAGAGCGGACAGGGGGCTACGAGCAGTACTTC.

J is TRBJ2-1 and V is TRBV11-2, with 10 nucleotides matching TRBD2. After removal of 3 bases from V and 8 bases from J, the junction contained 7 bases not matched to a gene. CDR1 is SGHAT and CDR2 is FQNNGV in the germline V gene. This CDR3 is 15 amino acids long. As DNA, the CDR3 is TGTGCCAGCAGCTTTCCAGCGGGAGGGCGGTATGAGCAGTTCTTC. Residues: CASSFPAGGRYEQFF.

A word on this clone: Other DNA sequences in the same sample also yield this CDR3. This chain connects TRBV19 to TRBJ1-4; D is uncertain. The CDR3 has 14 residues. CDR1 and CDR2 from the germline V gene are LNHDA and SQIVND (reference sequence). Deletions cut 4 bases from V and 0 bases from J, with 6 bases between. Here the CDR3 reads CASSRGATNEKLFF. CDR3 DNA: TGTGCCAGTAGTAGGGGAGCAACTAATGAAAAACTGTTTTTT. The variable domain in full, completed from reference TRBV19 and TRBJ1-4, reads DGGITQSPKYLFRKEGQNVTLSCEQNLNHDAMYWYRQDPGQGLRLIYYSQIVNDFQKGDIAEGYSVSREKKESFPLTVTSAQKNPTAFYLCASSRGATNEKLFFGSGTQLSVL.

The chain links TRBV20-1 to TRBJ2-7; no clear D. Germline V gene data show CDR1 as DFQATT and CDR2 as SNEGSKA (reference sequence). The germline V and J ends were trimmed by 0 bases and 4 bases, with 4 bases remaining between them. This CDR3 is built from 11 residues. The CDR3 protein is CSARDGYEQYF. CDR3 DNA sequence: TGCAGTGCTAGAGATGGTTACGAGCAGTACTTC.

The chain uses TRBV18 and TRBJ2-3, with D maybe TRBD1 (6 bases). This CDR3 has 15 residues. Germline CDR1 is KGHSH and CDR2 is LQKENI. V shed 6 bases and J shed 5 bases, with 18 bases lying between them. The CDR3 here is CASSLTRGRGDTQYF. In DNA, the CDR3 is TGTGCCAGCTCCCTCACTAGGGGGAGAGGAGATACGCAGTATTTT. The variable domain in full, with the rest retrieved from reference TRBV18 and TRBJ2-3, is NAGVMQNPRHLVRRRGQEARLRCSPMKGHSHVYWYRQLPEEGLKFMVYLQKENIIDESGMPKERFSAEFPKEGPSILRIQQVVRGDSAAYFCASSLTRGRGDTQYFGPGTRLTVL.

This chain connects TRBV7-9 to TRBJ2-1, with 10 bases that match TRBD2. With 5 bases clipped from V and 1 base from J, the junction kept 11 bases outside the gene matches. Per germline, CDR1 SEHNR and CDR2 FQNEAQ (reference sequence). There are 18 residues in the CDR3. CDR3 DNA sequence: TGTGCCAGCAGCCCTCATCCGGGACTAGCGTTTTCCTACAATGAGCAGTTCTTC. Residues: CASSPHPGLAFSYNEQFF.

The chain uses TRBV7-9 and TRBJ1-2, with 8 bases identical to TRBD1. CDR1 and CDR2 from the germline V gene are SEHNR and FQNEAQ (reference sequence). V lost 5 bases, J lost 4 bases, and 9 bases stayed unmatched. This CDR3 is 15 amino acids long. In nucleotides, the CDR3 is TGTGCCAGCAGCCCACTTCCAGGGGGCGGCTATGGCTACACCTTC. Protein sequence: CASSPLPGGGYGYTF.

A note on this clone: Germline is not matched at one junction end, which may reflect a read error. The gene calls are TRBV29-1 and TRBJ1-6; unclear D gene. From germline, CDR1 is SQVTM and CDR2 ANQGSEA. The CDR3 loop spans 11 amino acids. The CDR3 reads CSAGVERALYF. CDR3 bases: TGCAGCGCCGGGGTGGAAAGGGCCCTTTACTTT.